Listed below are T cell receptor beta chains from one sample, sequenced in a study of CD8 T cells in Susac syndrome. TCRdb re-analysed the immunoSEQ multiplex PCR reads in MiXCR, keeping a single row per CDR3 protein. The sample includes about 50,000 distinct CDR3 sequences, 93% of them seen just once. Input material: CD8+ T cells from PBMCs. The receptors originated from a human donor with multiple sclerosis. Each CDR3 is given with its conserved first and last residue. Fields, in order: CDR3 DNA, CDR3 protein, clone size, V gene, D gene, J gene. The D gene is left open where the match is weak. Size values are once, few and many counts, or a class for expanded clones, and some rows have none.

DNA: TGCGCCAGCAGCCAAGACTTATTGACAGTGAAGAATTCACCCCTCCACTTT
CDR3: CASSQDLLTVKNSPLHF
size: -
V: TRBV4-3
D: -
J: TRBJ1-6

DNA: TGTGCCTGGAGTCGCAGTCCCCCTTTCCATGGCTACACCTTC
CDR3: CAWSRSPPFHGYTF
size: -
V: TRBV30
D: -
J: TRBJ1-2

DNA: TGTGCCAGCAGCCCTGCGGGGCTACAAGAGACCCAGTACTTC
CDR3: CASSPAGLQETQYF
size: -
V: TRBV5-4
D: -
J: TRBJ2-5

DNA: TGTGCCACCAGCAGACCGACCGGGACAGGGACCACTAATGAAAAACTGTTTTTT
CDR3: CATSRPTGTGTTNEKLFF
size: -
V: TRBV15
D: TRBD1
J: TRBJ1-4

DNA: TGTGCCAGCAGCTCCCGAACTAGCGGGGGGCTCTTTATCTACAATGAGCAGTTCTTC
CDR3: CASSSRTSGGLFIYNEQFF
size: -
V: TRBV11-2
D: TRBD2
J: TRBJ2-1

DNA: TGTGCCAGCAGTCCTGAATTGAGGGGTCCGCCCAACGAGCAGTACTTC
CDR3: CASSPELRGPPNEQYF
size: -
V: TRBV12-3/TRBV12-4
D: -
J: TRBJ2-7

DNA: TGTGCCAGCAGCTTTCCCGACCACAGGGGAACTGGAAACACCATATATTTT
CDR3: CASSFPDHRGTGNTIYF
size: -
V: TRBV7-9
D: TRBD1
J: TRBJ1-3

DNA: TGTGCTAGTGGTCCCTCGAAGAACACTGAAGCTTTCTTT
CDR3: CASGPSKNTEAFF
size: -
V: TRBV12-5
D: -
J: TRBJ1-1

DNA: TGTGCCAGCAGTGAAGCGGGGGACCCTTCCTATGGCTACACCTTC
CDR3: CASSEAGDPSYGYTF
size: -
V: TRBV2
D: -
J: TRBJ1-2

DNA: TGTGCCAGCAGCGTCCTAGACAATGAGCAGTTCTTC
CDR3: CASSVLDNEQFF
size: once
V: TRBV9
D: -
J: TRBJ2-1

DNA: TGCGCCAGTAGCCAAGCCGCAGACAATCAGCCCCAGCATTTT
CDR3: CASSQAADNQPQHF
size: -
V: TRBV4-1
D: -
J: TRBJ1-5

DNA: TGTGCCAGCAGCCCAGAGGGGACTAGCGGGGGGGCCGAGTACGAGCAGTACTTC
CDR3: CASSPEGTSGGAEYEQYF
size: -
V: TRBV9
D: TRBD2
J: TRBJ2-7

DNA: TGCAGCGTTGAAGGCGGGCAGGGGAGCACAGATACGCAGTATTTT
CDR3: CSVEGGQGSTDTQYF
size: -
V: TRBV29-1
D: -
J: TRBJ2-3

DNA: TGTGCTAGCAGCTTAGCGGGTAGCTCCTACAATGAGCAGTTCTTC
CDR3: CASSLAGSSYNEQFF
size: few
V: TRBV7-7
D: TRBD2
J: TRBJ2-1

DNA: TGTGCCAGCACCCCCCCTGGGGAGGGTGCTACAGATACGCAGTATTTT
CDR3: CASTPPGEGATDTQYF
size: -
V: TRBV6-1
D: TRBD2
J: TRBJ2-3

DNA: TGTGCCAGCAGCCTTGGACAGCCATACAATGAGCAGTTCTTC
CDR3: CASSLGQPYNEQFF
size: -
V: TRBV6-5
D: -
J: TRBJ2-1

DNA: TGTGCCAGCAGTTTAGGGGGAGCCACTGAAGCTTTCTTT
CDR3: CASSLGGATEAFF
size: few
V: TRBV12-3/TRBV12-4
D: -
J: TRBJ1-1

DNA: TGCGCCAGCAGCCCTTTTTTAGCCTATGGCTACACCTTC
CDR3: CASSPFLAYGYTF
size: -
V: TRBV4-3
D: -
J: TRBJ1-2

DNA: TGTGCCAGTAGTAAGGGAATTGCAACTAATGAAAAACTGTTTTTT
CDR3: CASSKGIATNEKLFF
size: -
V: TRBV19
D: -
J: TRBJ1-4

DNA: TGTGCCAGCAGCTTAGATGGGCGGACAGGGAACACTGAAGCTTTCTTT
CDR3: CASSLDGRTGNTEAFF
size: -
V: TRBV7-2
D: TRBD1
J: TRBJ1-1

DNA: TGCGCCAGCAGCGCCCACGGGACAGCCTACGAGCAGTACTTC
CDR3: CASSAHGTAYEQYF
size: -
V: TRBV5-1
D: TRBD1
J: TRBJ2-7

DNA: TGTGCCAGTACCGTAGCGCCCCTCTCCGAGCAGTTCTTC
CDR3: CASTVAPLSEQFF
size: -
V: TRBV19
D: -
J: TRBJ2-1

DNA: TGCAGCGCTCTCGGGGGGCCCTCTCCGGAGTCTTTCTTT
CDR3: CSALGGPSPESFF
size: -
V: TRBV29-1
D: -
J: TRBJ1-1